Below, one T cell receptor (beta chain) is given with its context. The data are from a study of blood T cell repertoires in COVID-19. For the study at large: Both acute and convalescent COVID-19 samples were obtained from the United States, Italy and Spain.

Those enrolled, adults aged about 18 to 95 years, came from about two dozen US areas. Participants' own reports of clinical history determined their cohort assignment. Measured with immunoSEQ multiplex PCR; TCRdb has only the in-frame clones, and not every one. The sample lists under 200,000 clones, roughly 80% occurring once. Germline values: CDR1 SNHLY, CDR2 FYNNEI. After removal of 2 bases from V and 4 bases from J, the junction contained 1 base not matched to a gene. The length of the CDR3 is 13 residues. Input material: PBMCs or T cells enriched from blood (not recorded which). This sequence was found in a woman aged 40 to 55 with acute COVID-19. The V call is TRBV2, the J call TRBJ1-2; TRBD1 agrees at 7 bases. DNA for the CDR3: TGTGCCAGCAGTGAACAGGGGGGCTATGGCTACACCTTC. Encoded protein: CASSEQGGYGYTF.